Given below is one T cell receptor (beta chain) in context. This could be a read error, since a much larger clone is one nucleotide away. The TCR beta CDR3 regions underwent amplification using RNA transcripts as the source. First-round RT-PCR with HTBI primers amplified the TCR CDR3 region. In TCRdb, the multiplex PCR reads were re-called with MiXCR into one record per CDR3 protein. This sample has about 400,000 distinct CDR3 sequences; around 14% occur once, and the top ten carry over 25%. The sample originates from a study of T cells in Graves' hyperthyroidism and ophthalmopathy. Researchers defined stable Graves' hyperthyroidism as no ophthalmopathy progression within 18 months. The sequence was obtained from a woman aged 25-40 years with Graves' hyperthyroidism. The specimen was blood.

The CDR3 loop is CASSYSGTAYGYTF. CDR3 nucleotides: TGTGCCAGCAGTTACTCCGGGACAGCCTATGGCTACACCTTC. The rearrangement uses TRBV6-8 and TRBJ1-2, with 7 bases fitting TRBD1. The CDR3 contains 14 residues. J gave up 4 bases and V 0 bases, and 2 bases lay outside the gene matches. Germline assignment: CDR1 MNHGY and CDR2 SAAAGT.